Each of the 18 T cell receptor beta chains below was sequenced from the same sample in a study of blood T cell repertoires in COVID-19 (dated by TCRdb to 2020 to 2021). Library prep was done by the immunoSEQ multiplex PCR assay. In TCRdb, the immuneACCESS table is reduced to in-frame sequences with V and J assigned. These tables do not hold every clone; where another copy was compared, an unresolved V gene accounts for under half, and the others remain unexplained. The table for this sample lists over 200,000 clones; about nine tenths of them were counted only once. In total, the top ten clones hold 3.5% to 4% of the sample. The material sequenced was PBMCs or T cells enriched from blood (not recorded which). These receptors came from a woman aged 25-40 years with acute COVID-19.

This chain uses TRBV5-1 with TRBJ1-2, with D possibly being TRBD1 (6 bases). Germline V CDR1 and CDR2: SGHRS, YFSETQ. The CDR3 consists of 15 residues. The V gene lost 0 bases and the J gene lost 0 bases, with 9 bases spanning the gap. The chain's CDR3 is CASSLGTEANYGYTF. CDR3 sequence (DNA): TGCGCCAGCAGCTTGGGGACAGAGGCTAACTATGGCTACACCTTC.

This clone was seen only a few times. The chain is built from TRBV6-5 and TRBJ1-4, with D perhaps TRBD1 (5 bases). Germline CDR1 MNHEY, CDR2 SVGAGI. This CDR3 is built from 15 residues. The V end was cut by 0 bases, the J end by 8 bases, with 13 bases between. CDR3 sequence: CASSYSGRGGEKLFF. The CDR3 nucleotides read TGTGCCAGCAGTTACTCGGGAAGGGGTGGGGAAAAACTGTTTTTT.

The CDR3 protein is CASNPEVQPWGYTF. The CDR3 bases are TGTGCCAGTAACCCAGAGGTTCAGCCATGGGGCTACACCTTC. This sequence joins TRBV19 and TRBJ1-2; no reliable D call. Trimming took off 7 bases at V and 8 bases at J, with 20 bases between the two ends. Germline CDR1 reads LNHDA; CDR2 reads SQIVND (reference sequence). The CDR3 has 14 residues.

The chain has TRBV4-3 and TRBJ1-1, with D unresolved. The CDR3 covers 16 residues. V was shortened by 0 bases and J by 0 bases, with 11 bases between the two germline ends. The germline gives CDR1 LGHNA, CDR2 YSLEER. The DNA of the CDR3 is TGCGCCAGCAGCCAAGATAGAAACCGAATGAACACTGAAGCTTTCTTT. This sequence encodes CASSQDRNRMNTEAFF.

This clone is a singleton in its sample. CDR3 DNA: TGTGCCAGCAGCCAGACAGGGTATACGCAGTATTTT. Protein sequence: CASSQTGYTQYF. This sequence joins TRBV14 and TRBJ2-3; 7 nucleotides align to TRBD1. V shed 3 bases, J shed 7 bases, and the junction held 1 base outside the gene matches. Germline lookup yields CDR1 SGHDN and CDR2 FVKESK. CDR3 length equals 12 residues. Full variable domain (missing parts from reference TRBV14 and TRBJ2-3): EAGVTQFPSHSVIEKGQTVTLRCDPISGHDNLYWYRRVMGKEIKFLLHFVKESKQDESGMPNNRFLAERTGGTYSTLKVQPAELEDSGVYFCASSQTGYTQYFGPGTRLTVL.

This rearrangement joins TRBV10-3 to TRBJ1-5; TRBD1 agrees at 8 bases. CDR3 length equals 17 residues. V was pared by 0 bases and J by 5 bases, with 9 bases of the junction left unmatched. Germline-derived CDR1 and CDR2 are ENHRY and SYGVKD. For the CDR3, the DNA is TGTGCCATCAGTGAGTCAAACATACAGGGGGGATATCAGCCCCAGCATTTT. Its translation: CAISESNIQGGYQPQHF.

V is TRBV18 and J is TRBJ2-3; 10 bases align to TRBD2. Germline values: CDR1 KGHSH, CDR2 LQKENI. J gave up 2 bases and V 2 bases, and 7 bases lay outside the gene matches. This CDR3 region has 17 residues. CDR3 nucleotide sequence: TGTGCCAGCTCACCAAGCCTAGCGGGGGCCCCCACAGATACGCAGTATTTT. It is translated as CASSPSLAGAPTDTQYF.

CDR3 region: CASSTYPTGGLHTEAFF. CDR3 DNA sequence: TGTGCCAGTAGTACGTACCCTACAGGGGGCCTTCACACTGAAGCTTTCTTT. The rearrangement links TRBV19 to TRBJ1-1; 9 bases are shared with TRBD1. V shed 4 bases, J shed 3 bases, and the junction held 12 bases outside the gene matches. The CDR3 is made up of 17 amino acids. Germline-derived CDR1 and CDR2 are LNHDA and SQIVND (reference sequence).

This clone has just a few counts. This chain connects TRBV12-2 to TRBJ1-3; the listed D gene, TRBD1, was not tested against the DNA. TRBV12-2 is listed as a pseudogene. CDR3 length: 17 residues. For the CDR3, the DNA is TGTGCAAGTCGCTATAAAGGGGACAGGGGGTCTGGAAACACCATATATTTT. As protein: CASRYKGDRGSGNTIYF.

V is TRBV5-1 and J is TRBJ2-5; the match to TRBD1 covers 8 bases. Looked up from germline, CDR1 is SGHRS and CDR2 is YFSETQ. The CDR3 has 15 residues. The V and J ends lost 4 bases and 1 base, in that order; junction bases with no gene match: 6. CDR3 protein: CASSTNTGGQETQYF. The CDR3 nucleotides are TGCGCCAGCAGCACCAATACAGGGGGCCAAGAGACCCAGTACTTC.

The chain joins TRBV9 to TRBJ2-7, with a weak D call TRBD2 (6 bases). The CDR3 extends over 13 amino acids. Per germline, CDR1 SGDLS and CDR2 YYNGEE. Trimming pared 3 bases from V and 2 bases from J, leaving 9 bases between. DNA of the CDR3: TGTGCCAGCAGCGGGGGGGAAACCTACGAGCAGTACTTC. Encoded protein: CASSGGETYEQYF.

CDR3 residues: CASSDATGSETQYF. Here the CDR3 DNA reads TGTGCCAGCAGCGACGCTACGGGATCGGAGACCCAGTACTTC. This chain links TRBV5-4 with TRBJ2-5; D is perhaps TRBD2 (5 bases). Trimming removed 4 bases at V and 5 bases at J, with 15 bases between. CDR3 size: 14 residues. Germline V gives CDR1 SGHNT, CDR2 YYREEE (reference sequence). The full variable domain, its missing parts supplied by reference TRBV5-4 and TRBJ2-5, is ETGVTQSPTHLIKTRGQQVTLRCSSQSGHNTVSWYQQALGQGPQFIFQYYREEENGRGNFPPRFSGLQFPNYSSELNVNALELDDSALYLCASSDATGSETQYFGPGTRLLVL.

This chain links TRBV9 with TRBJ1-1, with D hard to call. The CDR3 consists of 17 residues. The germline V and J ends were trimmed by 0 bases and 1 base, with 16 bases remaining between them. Germline V gene data show CDR1 as SGDLS and CDR2 as YYNGEE. CDR3 nucleotides: TGTGCCAGCAGCGTAGAGGTTGTGGACGGGAAGAACACTGAAGCTTTCTTT. Protein product: CASSVEVVDGKNTEAFF. Full variable domain (remainder filled in from reference TRBV9 and TRBJ1-1): DSGVTQTPKHLITATGQRVTLRCSPRSGDLSVYWYQQSLDQGLQFLIQYYNGEERAKGNILERFSAQQFPDLHSELNLSSLELGDSALYFCASSVEVVDGKNTEAFFGQGTRLTVV.

V usage is TRBV7-9 and J usage is TRBJ1-1; D unclear. From germline, CDR1 is SEHNR and CDR2 FQNEAQ (reference sequence). This CDR3 spans 14 amino acids. Trimming took off 5 bases at V and 5 bases at J, with 15 bases between the two ends. CDR3 residues: CASSPLSGGTEAFF. CDR3 DNA sequence: TGTGCCAGCAGCCCGTTAAGTGGAGGAACTGAAGCTTTCTTT. The entire variable domain, with the rest obtained from reference TRBV7-9 and TRBJ1-1, is as follows: DTGVSQNPRHKITKRGQNVTFRCDPISEHNRLYWYRQTLGQGPEFLTYFQNEAQLEKSRLLSDRFSAERPKGSFSTLEIQRTEQGDSAMYLCASSPLSGGTEAFFGQGTRLTVV.

The V and J genes are TRBV10-2 and TRBJ2-1; 8 bases agree with TRBD2. With V trimmed by 1 base and J by 5 bases, 4 bases remained unmatched. The germline gives CDR1 WSHSY, CDR2 SAAADI. This CDR3 has 15 residues. The CDR3 loop reads CASSEWGLVDNEQFF. In DNA form, the CDR3 reads TGCGCCAGCAGTGAGTGGGGACTAGTCGACAATGAGCAGTTCTTC.

V gene TRBV3-1 (or the pseudogene TRBV3-2) combines with J gene TRBJ1-1; D is unresolved. From germline, CDR1 is LGHDT and CDR2 YNNKEL (reference sequence). The CDR3 extends over 14 amino acids. V lost 5 bases, J lost 2 bases, and 12 bases lay in between. The CDR3 loop is CASSFPSGNTEAFF. DNA for the CDR3: TGTGCCAGCAGCTTCCCTTCGGGAAACACTGAAGCTTTCTTT.

The CDR3 DNA follows: TGTGCCAGCAGTCGATATAGGACTGGGGACAATGAGCAGTTCTTC. It encodes CASSRYRTGDNEQFF. The chain employs TRBV27 and TRBJ2-1, with D perhaps matching TRBD2 (5 bases). Germline CDR1 and CDR2: MNHEY and SMNVEV (reference sequence). V was shortened by 5 bases and J by 5 bases, with 16 bases between the two germline ends. The CDR3 contains 15 residues.

The chain employs TRBV15 and TRBJ2-3, with D unresolved. The CDR3 covers 14 residues. V lost 0 bases and J 4 bases, leaving 8 bases between the germline ends. Per the germline V gene, CDR1 is LNHNV and CDR2 is YYDKDF (reference sequence). CDR3 loop: CATSREYVADTQYF. The DNA for the CDR3 is TGTGCCACCAGCAGAGAATATGTAGCAGATACGCAGTATTTT.